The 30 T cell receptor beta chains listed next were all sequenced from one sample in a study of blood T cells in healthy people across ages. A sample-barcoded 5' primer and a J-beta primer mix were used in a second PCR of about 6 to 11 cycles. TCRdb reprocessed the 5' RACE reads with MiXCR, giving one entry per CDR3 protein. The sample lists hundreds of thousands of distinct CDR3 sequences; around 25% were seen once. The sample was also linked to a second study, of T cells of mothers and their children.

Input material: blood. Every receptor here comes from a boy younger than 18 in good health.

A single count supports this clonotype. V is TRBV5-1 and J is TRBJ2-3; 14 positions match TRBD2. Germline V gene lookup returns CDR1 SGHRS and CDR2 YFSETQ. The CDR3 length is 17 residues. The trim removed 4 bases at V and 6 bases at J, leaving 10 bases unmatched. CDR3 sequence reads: CASSGSRLAGGPDTQYF. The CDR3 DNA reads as TGCGCCAGCAGCGGCAGTCGACTAGCGGGGGGGCCGGATACGCAGTATTTT.

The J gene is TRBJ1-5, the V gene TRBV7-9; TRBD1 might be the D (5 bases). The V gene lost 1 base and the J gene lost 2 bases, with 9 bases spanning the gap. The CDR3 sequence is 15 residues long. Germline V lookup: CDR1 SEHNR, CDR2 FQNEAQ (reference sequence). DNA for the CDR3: TGTGCCAGCAGCTTAGGGGGGATCGGCAATCAGCCCCAGCATTTT. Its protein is CASSLGGIGNQPQHF.

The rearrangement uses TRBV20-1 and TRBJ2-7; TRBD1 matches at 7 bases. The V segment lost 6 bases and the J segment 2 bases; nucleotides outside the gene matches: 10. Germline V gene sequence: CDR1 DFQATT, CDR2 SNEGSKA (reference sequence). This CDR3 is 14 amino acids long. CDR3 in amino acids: CSAQGQASAYEQYF. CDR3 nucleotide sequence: TGCAGTGCCCAAGGACAGGCAAGTGCCTACGAGCAGTACTTC.

This CDR3 reads CASSLVASGTDTQYF. DNA of the CDR3: TGTGCCAGCAGCTTAGTCGCTAGCGGGACAGATACGCAGTATTTT. V gene TRBV7-2 combines with J gene TRBJ2-3; TRBD2 agrees at 8 bases. The CDR3 is 15 residues long. Per germline, CDR1 SGHTA and CDR2 FQGNSA. V lost 1 base, J lost 3 bases, and 3 bases stayed unmatched.

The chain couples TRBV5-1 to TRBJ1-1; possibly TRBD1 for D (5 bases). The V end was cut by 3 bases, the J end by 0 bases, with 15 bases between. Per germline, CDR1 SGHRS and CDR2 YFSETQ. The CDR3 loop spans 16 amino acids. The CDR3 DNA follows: TGCGCCAGCAGCTCGGCGGGGCCAGGAATGAACACTGAAGCTTTCTTT. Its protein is CASSSAGPGMNTEAFF. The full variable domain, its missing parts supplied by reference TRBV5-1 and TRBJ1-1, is KAGVTQTPRYLIKTRGQQVTLSCSPISGHRSVSWYQQTPGQGLQFLFEYFSETQRNKGNFPGRFSGRQFSNSRSEMNVSTLELGDSALYLCASSSAGPGMNTEAFFGQGTRLTVV.

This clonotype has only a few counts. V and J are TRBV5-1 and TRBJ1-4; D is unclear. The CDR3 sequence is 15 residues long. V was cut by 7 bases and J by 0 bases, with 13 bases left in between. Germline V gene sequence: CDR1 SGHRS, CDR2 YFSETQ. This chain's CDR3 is CASRRNGATNEKLFF. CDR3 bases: TGCGCCAGCCGACGTAACGGTGCAACTAATGAAAAACTGTTTTTT.

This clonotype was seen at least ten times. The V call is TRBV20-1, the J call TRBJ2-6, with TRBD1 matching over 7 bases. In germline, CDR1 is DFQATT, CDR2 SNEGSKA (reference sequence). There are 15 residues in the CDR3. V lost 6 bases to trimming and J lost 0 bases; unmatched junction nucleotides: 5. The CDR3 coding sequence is TGCAGTGCCCTGGGACAGCACTCTGGGGCCAACGTCCTGACTTTC. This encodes CSALGQHSGANVLTF.

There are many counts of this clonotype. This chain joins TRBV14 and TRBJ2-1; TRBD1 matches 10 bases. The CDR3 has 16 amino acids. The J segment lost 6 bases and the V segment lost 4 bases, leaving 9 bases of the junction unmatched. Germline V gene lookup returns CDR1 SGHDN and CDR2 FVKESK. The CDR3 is CASSLYGTGEINEQFF. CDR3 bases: TGTGCCAGCAGCCTCTATGGGACAGGGGAAATCAATGAGCAGTTCTTC.

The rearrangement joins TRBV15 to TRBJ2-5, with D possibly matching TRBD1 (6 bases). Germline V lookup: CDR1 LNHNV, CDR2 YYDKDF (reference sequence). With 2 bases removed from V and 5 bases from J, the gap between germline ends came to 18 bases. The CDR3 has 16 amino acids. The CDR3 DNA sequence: TGTGCCACCAGCAGATTGGGGACAAGCCCTGTCGAGACCCAGTACTTC. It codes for CATSRLGTSPVETQYF.

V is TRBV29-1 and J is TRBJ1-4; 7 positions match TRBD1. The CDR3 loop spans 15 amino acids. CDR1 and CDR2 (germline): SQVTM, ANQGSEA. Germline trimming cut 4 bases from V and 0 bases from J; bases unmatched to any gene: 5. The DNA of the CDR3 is TGCAGCGTTGGGGGGACAGTTGCAACTAATGAAAAACTGTTTTTT. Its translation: CSVGGTVATNEKLFF.

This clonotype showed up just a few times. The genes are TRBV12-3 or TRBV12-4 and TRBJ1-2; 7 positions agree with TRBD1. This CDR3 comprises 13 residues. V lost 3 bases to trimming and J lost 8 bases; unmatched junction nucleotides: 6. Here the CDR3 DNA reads TGTGCCAGCAGTTTTATAGGGGGCGTGGGCTACACCTTC. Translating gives CASSFIGGVGYTF.

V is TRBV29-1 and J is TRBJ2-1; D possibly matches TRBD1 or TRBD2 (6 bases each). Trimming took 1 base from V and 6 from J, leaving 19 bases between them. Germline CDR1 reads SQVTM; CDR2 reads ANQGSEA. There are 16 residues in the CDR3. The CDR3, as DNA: TGCAGCGTTGAAGGCGGAGGGGGGAAGAGGGCCAATGAGCAGTTCTTC. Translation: CSVEGGGGKRANEQFF.

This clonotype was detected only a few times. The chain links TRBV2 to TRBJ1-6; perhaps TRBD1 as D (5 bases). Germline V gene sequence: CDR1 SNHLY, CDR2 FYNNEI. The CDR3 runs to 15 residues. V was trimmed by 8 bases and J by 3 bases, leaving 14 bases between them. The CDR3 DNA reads TGTGCCAGCGCCGCAAGGGGAGACTATAATTCACCCCTCCACTTT. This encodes CASAARGDYNSPLHF. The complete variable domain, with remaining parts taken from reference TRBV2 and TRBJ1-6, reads EPEVTQTPSHQVTQMGQEVILRCVPISNHLYFYWYRQILGQKVEFLVSFYNNEISEKSEIFDDQFSVERPDGSNFTLKIRSTKLEDSAMYFCASAARGDYNSPLHFGNGTRLTVT.

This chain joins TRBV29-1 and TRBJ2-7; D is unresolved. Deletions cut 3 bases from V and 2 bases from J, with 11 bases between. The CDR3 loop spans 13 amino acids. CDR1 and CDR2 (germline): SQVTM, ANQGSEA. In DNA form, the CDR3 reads TGCAGCGTTGACGGCGAAGGCCCCTACGAGCAGTACTTC. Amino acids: CSVDGEGPYEQYF.

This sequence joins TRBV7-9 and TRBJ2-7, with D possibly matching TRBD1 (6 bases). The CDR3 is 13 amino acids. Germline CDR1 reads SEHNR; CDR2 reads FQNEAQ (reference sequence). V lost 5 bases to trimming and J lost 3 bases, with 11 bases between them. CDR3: CASSTLDSYEQYF. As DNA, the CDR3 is TGTGCCAGCAGCACACTGGACAGCTACGAGCAGTACTTC.

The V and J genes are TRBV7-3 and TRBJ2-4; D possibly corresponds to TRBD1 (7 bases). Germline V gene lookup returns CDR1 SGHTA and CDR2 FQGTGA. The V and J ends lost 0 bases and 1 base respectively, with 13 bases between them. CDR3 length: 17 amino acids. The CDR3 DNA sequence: TGTGCCAGCAGCTTAACAGGCTCAGGGGGGGCCAAAAACATTCAGTACTTC. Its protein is CASSLTGSGGAKNIQYF.

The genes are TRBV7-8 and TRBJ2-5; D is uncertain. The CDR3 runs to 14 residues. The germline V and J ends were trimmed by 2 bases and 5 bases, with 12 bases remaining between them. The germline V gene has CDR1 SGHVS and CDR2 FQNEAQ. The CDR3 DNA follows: TGTGCCAGCAGCTTAAGGACCGACGGGGAGACCCAGTACTTC. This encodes CASSLRTDGETQYF.

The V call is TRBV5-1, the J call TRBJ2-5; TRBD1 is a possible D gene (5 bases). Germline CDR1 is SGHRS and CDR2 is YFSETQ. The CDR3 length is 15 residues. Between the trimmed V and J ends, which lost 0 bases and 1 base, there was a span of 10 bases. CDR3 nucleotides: TGCGCCAGCAGCTTGGTTGCAGGGTCCCAAGAGACCCAGTACTTC. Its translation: CASSLVAGSQETQYF.

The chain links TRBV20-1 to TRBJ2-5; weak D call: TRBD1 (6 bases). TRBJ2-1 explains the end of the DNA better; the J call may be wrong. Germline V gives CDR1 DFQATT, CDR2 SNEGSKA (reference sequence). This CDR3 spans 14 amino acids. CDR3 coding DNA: TGCAGTGCTAGGGGCCTAGCAGGGGTAGATGAGCAGTTCTTC. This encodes CSARGLAGVDEQFF.

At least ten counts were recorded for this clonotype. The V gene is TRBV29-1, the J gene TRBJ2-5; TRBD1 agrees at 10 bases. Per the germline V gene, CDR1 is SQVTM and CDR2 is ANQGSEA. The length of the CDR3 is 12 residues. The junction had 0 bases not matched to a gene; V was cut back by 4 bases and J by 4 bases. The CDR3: CSVGQGAETQYF. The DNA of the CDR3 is TGCAGCGTTGGACAGGGGGCAGAGACCCAGTACTTC.

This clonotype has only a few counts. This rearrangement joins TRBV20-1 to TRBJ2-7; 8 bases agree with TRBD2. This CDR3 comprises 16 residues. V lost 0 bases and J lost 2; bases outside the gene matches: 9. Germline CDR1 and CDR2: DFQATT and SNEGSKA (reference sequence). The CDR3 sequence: CSARDEGSGGPYEQYF. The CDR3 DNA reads TGCAGTGCTAGAGATGAGGGCAGCGGGGGTCCCTACGAGCAGTACTTC.

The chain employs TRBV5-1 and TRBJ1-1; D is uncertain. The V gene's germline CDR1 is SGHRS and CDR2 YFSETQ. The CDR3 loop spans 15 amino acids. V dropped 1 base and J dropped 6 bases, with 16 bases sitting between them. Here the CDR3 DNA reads TGCGCCAGCAGCTTGATTCCAGACGGACGCTCTGAAGCTTTCTTT. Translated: CASSLIPDGRSEAFF. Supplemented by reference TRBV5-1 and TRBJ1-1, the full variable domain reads KAGVTQTPRYLIKTRGQQVTLSCSPISGHRSVSWYQQTPGQGLQFLFEYFSETQRNKGNFPGRFSGRQFSNSRSEMNVSTLELGDSALYLCASSLIPDGRSEAFFGQGTRLTVV.

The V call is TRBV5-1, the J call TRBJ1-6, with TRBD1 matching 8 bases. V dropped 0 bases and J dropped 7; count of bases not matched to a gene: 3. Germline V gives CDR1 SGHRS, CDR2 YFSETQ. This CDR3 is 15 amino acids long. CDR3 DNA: TGCGCCAGCAGCTTGGGGGACAGGAACAATTCACCCCTCCACTTT. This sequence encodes CASSLGDRNNSPLHF.

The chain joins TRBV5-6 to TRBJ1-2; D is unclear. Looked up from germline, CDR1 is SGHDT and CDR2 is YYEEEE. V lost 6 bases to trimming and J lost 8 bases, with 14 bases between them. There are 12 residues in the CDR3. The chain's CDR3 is CASTFGAEGYTF. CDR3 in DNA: TGTGCCAGCACGTTCGGCGCGGAAGGCTACACCTTC.

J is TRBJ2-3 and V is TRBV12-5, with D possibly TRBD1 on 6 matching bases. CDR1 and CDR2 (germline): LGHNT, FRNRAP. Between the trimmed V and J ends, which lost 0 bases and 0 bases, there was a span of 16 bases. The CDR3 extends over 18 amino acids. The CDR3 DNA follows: TGTGCTAGTGGTTTGGTACAAAAGGACAGCGCTAGCACAGATACGCAGTATTTT. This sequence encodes CASGLVQKDSASTDTQYF.

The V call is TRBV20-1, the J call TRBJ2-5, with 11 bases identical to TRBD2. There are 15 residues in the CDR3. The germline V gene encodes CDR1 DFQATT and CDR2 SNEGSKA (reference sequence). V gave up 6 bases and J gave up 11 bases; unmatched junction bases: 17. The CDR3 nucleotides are TGCAGTGCCCTCCTCCCCTTAGCGGGGGGGCTAGAGCAGTACTTC. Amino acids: CSALLPLAGGLEQYF.

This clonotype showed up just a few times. The chain's CDR3 is CSVEGVRDRVTEQYF. In DNA form, the CDR3 reads TGCAGCGTTGAAGGGGTACGGGACAGGGTGACCGAGCAGTACTTC. The J gene is TRBJ2-7, the V gene TRBV29-1, with TRBD1 matching 9 bases. The junction had 10 bases not matched to a gene; V was cut back by 1 base and J by 6 bases. Per germline, CDR1 SQVTM and CDR2 ANQGSEA. This CDR3 has 15 residues.

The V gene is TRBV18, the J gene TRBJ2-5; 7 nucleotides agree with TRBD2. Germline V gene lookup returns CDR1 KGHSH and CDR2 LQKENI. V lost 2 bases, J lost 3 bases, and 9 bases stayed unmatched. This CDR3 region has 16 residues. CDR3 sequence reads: CASSPTSGDPKETQYF. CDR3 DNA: TGTGCCAGCTCACCAACCAGCGGGGACCCAAAAGAGACCCAGTACTTC.

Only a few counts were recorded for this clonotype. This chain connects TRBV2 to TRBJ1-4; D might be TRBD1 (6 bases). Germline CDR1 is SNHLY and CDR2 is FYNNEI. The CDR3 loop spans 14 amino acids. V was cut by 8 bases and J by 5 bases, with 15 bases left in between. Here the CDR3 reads CASGEGQTNEKLFF. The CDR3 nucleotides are TGTGCCAGCGGAGAAGGACAGACAAATGAAAAACTGTTTTTT.

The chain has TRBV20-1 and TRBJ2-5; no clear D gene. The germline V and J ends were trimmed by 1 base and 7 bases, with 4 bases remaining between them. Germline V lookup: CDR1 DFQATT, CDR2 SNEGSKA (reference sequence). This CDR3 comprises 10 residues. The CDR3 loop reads CSARVGTQYF. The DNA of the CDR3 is TGCAGTGCTAGAGTTGGGACCCAGTACTTC.